The source of this TCR beta chain is a study of blood T cell repertoires in COVID-19. Profiling relied on immunoSEQ multiplex PCR, and the TCRdb table lists in-frame clones only, not all of them. The sample holds about 200,000 clones, roughly four fifths seen once. The V gene's germline CDR1 is SGHTA and CDR2 FQGNSA. J was trimmed by 5 bases and V by 2 bases; bases with no gene match: 3. The CDR3 spans 14 residues. The origin of this receptor is a human donor with acute or convalescent COVID-19. The donor label of this sample is uncertain. The genes are TRBV7-2 and TRBJ2-3; TRBD2 matches 8 bases. The specimen sequenced was peripheral blood. The CDR3 here is CASSLFGREDTQYF. CDR3 coding DNA: TGTGCCAGCAGCTTATTCGGGAGGGAAGATACGCAGTATTTT.